This TCR beta chain emerged from a study of T cell repertoires in cytomegalovirus infection. Study details: An indication of both CMV infection and matching HLA type came from public TCR beta signatures.

TCRdb re-derived calls from the reads in MiXCR, one entry per CDR3 protein. This table holds about 500,000 distinct CDR3 sequences, around 30% found once. This clonotype was recorded many times. Antigen: not known. Looked up from germline, CDR1 is LGHNA and CDR2 is YSLEER. The CDR3 consists of 15 residues. V was clipped by 0 bases and J by 4 bases, with 10 bases between them. Whole-study findings and limits: The cumulative frequency of public TCR beta families distinguished individuals who carried CMV together with the relevant HLA. HLA-C-restricted CMV clonotypes gave the most frequent clonotype in two of eight donors.

The sequence came from a human donor in good health (CMV status not recorded). Some clones in this sample may be carry-over from other donors' samples. The sequencing here drew on cultured PBMCs, taken from culture after CMV antigen stimulation. The chain couples TRBV4-3 to TRBJ2-1, with D unresolved. CDR3 sequence: CASSQDYRQYNEQFF. Written as DNA, the CDR3 is TGCGCCAGCAGCCAAGATTACCGGCAGTACAATGAGCAGTTCTTC.